This T cell receptor (beta chain) appears in the sequencing data of a study of shared clonotypes between healthy human individuals. Study as a whole: Researchers drew samples from two women and a few men aged 18 to 49. CD4 naive cells filled three plates per donor, CD4 memory three, CD8 naive two and CD8 memory one.

A CD45RA+ naive subset and a CD45RA-negative memory subset were split from CD4+ cells. As originally analysed: ImmunoSEQ only sent back junction sequences with no quality scores, so filtering was done differently. Assay used: immunoSEQ multiplex PCR; TCRdb lists only in-frame clones, some missing. The D gene and trimming were derived from the DNA, and the V and J assignments and clone size from that table. Of a few million clones in the sample, 85% to 95% are singletons; the top ten hold under 0.45%. Per the germline V gene, CDR1 is MNHEY and CDR2 is SVGAGI. This CDR3 comprises 13 residues. Trimming left V 6 bases short and J 13 bases short, with 20 bases between.

This sequence originates from a man between 18 and 29 years old in good health. Some clones in this sample may be carry-over from other donors' samples. V gene TRBV6-5 combines with J gene TRBJ2-3; maybe TRBD1 (6 bases). The sample consisted of naive CD4+ T cells from PBMCs. The subset is: CD45RA+ positively selected. CDR3: CASSKTPGHREYF. The CDR3 DNA reads TGTGCCAGCAGCAAGACTCCGGGACATCGGGAGTATTTT.